The subject of this entry is one T cell receptor beta chain. Its antigen is undetermined. This record belongs to a study of shared clonotypes between healthy human individuals. Whole-study findings and limits: A small donor pool kept down the genetic and exposure-history diversity that was represented. Rarefaction exposed incomplete sorted-subset sequencing despite large depth.

Looked up from germline, CDR1 is MNHEY and CDR2 is SMNVEV (reference sequence). Trimming shortened V by 2 bases and J by 4 bases, and 18 bases separated the two germline ends. The CDR3 is made up of 18 amino acids. At a deep level, the assay was run. Repertoires were generated with immunoSEQ multiplex PCR, while TCRdb's copy carries only in-frame clones and drops some. Of around 1.1 million clones in the sample, 60% to 80% were seen once. The TCR was taken from a man in his late teens or twenties in good health. Some clones in this sample may be carry-over from other donors' samples. The gene calls are TRBV27 and TRBJ2-6; possibly TRBD1 for D (5 bases). The sample comprised memory CD4+ T cells from PBMCs. This sample's subset: CD45RA-negative fraction. This chain's CDR3 is CASSLEAGPFLGANVLTF. CDR3 nucleotide sequence: TGTGCCAGCAGTTTAGAGGCAGGGCCTTTCCTAGGGGCCAACGTCCTGACTTTC.